A single sample gave rise to the 2 T cell receptor beta chains below, sequenced in a study of blood T cells in healthy people across ages. A second PCR of roughly 7 to 11 cycles used a sample-barcoded 5' primer and a J-beta primer mix. Using its own MiXCR run on the 5' RACE reads, TCRdb lists one record per CDR3 protein. The sample lists 600,000 to 800,000 distinct CDR3 sequences; roughly 21% were seen once. The sequenced material came from blood. The receptors were sampled from a man between 65 and 85 years old in good health.

This chain links TRBV25-1 with TRBJ1-1; 7 nucleotides align to TRBD1. The CDR3 contains 15 residues. With 4 bases clipped from V and 3 bases from J, the junction kept 8 bases outside the gene matches. Germline V gene sequence: CDR1 MGHDK, CDR2 SYGVNS. The CDR3 spells CASSGNRGLDTEAFF. For the CDR3, the DNA is TGTGCCAGCAGTGGGAACAGGGGCCTGGACACTGAAGCTTTCTTT.

This clonotype has at least ten counts. This chain connects TRBV20-1 to TRBJ2-4; 12 nucleotides agree with TRBD2. Per the germline V gene, CDR1 is DFQATT and CDR2 is SNEGSKA (reference sequence). There are 13 residues in the CDR3. Trimming took 6 bases from V and 4 from J; bases not matched to a gene: 1. The CDR3 reads CSAGTSGKNIQYF. DNA of the CDR3: TGCAGTGCGGGGACTAGCGGGAAAAACATTCAGTACTTC.